These 5 T cell receptor beta chains were all obtained from the same sample, sequenced in a study of blood T cells in healthy people across ages. PCR was performed a second time for about 7 to 11 cycles using a sample-barcoded 5' primer and a J-beta primer mix. From the 5' RACE reads, TCRdb called clonotypes with MiXCR, one entry per CDR3 protein. This sample yields about a million distinct CDR3 sequences, of which about 44% are seen a single time; about an eighth belongs to the top ten. What was sequenced was blood. These receptors all come from a man aged 30-40 years in good health.

Concerning this clonotype: The junction does not match germline at one end; this may be a read error. V usage is TRBV4-2 and J usage is TRBJ2-2; D is unresolved. The length of the CDR3 is 16 residues. Germline CDR1 and CDR2: LGHNA and YNFKEQ. The CDR3 loop reads CASSRLGPQNPGELFF. As DNA, the CDR3 is TGTGCCAGCAGCCGCCTTGGGCCCCAGAACCCCGGGGAGCTGTTTTTT.

The gene calls are TRBV4-3 and TRBJ2-7; 10 positions match TRBD2. Germline values: CDR1 LGHNA, CDR2 YSLEER. The CDR3 runs 18 residues. V shed 0 bases, J shed 0 bases, and the junction held 8 bases outside the gene matches. CDR3 in DNA: TGCGCCAGCAGCCAAGAACCATTAGCGGGGGGAAGCTCCTACGAGCAGTACTTC. This sequence encodes CASSQEPLAGGSSYEQYF.

This clonotype was observed a handful of times. The gene calls are TRBV7-9 and TRBJ2-1; 9 nucleotides agree with TRBD1. This CDR3 is built from 12 residues. With V trimmed by 3 bases and J by 14 bases, 5 bases remained unmatched. Germline V gene sequence: CDR1 SEHNR, CDR2 FQNEAQ (reference sequence). The CDR3 spells CASSLNRDREFF. The CDR3 region has the DNA TGTGCCAGCAGCTTGAACCGGGACAGGGAGTTCTTC. Supplemented by reference TRBV7-9 and TRBJ2-1, the full variable domain reads DTGVSQNPRHKITKRGQNVTFRCDPISEHNRLYWYRQTLGQGPEFLTYFQNEAQLEKSRLLSDRFSAERPKGSFSTLEIQRTEQGDSAMYLCASSLNRDREFFGPGTRLTVL.

The V call is TRBV20-1, the J call TRBJ1-5; TRBD1 agrees at 7 bases. After removal of 5 bases from V and 1 base from J, the junction contained 11 bases not matched to a gene. This CDR3 comprises 16 residues. Germline V gene lookup returns CDR1 DFQATT and CDR2 SNEGSKA (reference sequence). DNA for the CDR3: TGCAGTGCTGGACAACACCAAGGGGGCAGCAATCAGCCCCAGCATTTT. Translated, it gives CSAGQHQGGSNQPQHF.

This clonotype appeared a single time. The J gene is TRBJ2-1, the V gene TRBV11-2; unclear D gene. The V gene lost 5 bases and the J gene lost 10 bases, with 9 bases spanning the gap. Germline V gives CDR1 SGHAT, CDR2 FQNNGV. The CDR3 spans 11 residues. The CDR3 region has the DNA TGTGCCAGCAGCCTCCAGTGGGAGCAGTTCTTC. It yields the protein CASSLQWEQFF.